This section outlines one TCR beta chain sequence together with its context. Under the authors' procedure: Estimates of nucleated cell counts were drawn from the amplification of reference gene primers. Some clones are missing from TCRdb's copy, which holds only in-frame ones; the method was immunoSEQ multiplex PCR. That table gives V, J and clone size, and the DNA gave D and trimming. The data contain some 120,000 clones, roughly three quarters of them singletons. These data are taken from a study of blood T cell repertoires in COVID-19. As for the study in general: Sites across the United States, Italy and Spain contributed samples from acute and convalescent COVID-19. From T cells, B-cell-depleted T cells, or PBMCs came the material, which was cDNA or gDNA.

Germline V gene data show CDR1 as SGHTA and CDR2 as FQGTGA. The CDR3 consists of 16 residues. V was trimmed by 0 bases and J by 7 bases, leaving 19 bases between them. The clonotype comes from a human donor in a cohort sampled during active COVID-19. What was sequenced was peripheral blood. V gene TRBV7-3 combines with J gene TRBJ2-7; no firm D call. CDR3 nucleotide sequence: TGTGCCAGCAGCTTAACGTCCGCTAGGCCGTTTAAAGAGCAGTACTTC. This translates into CASSLTSARPFKEQYF.